Following are 2 T cell receptor beta chains from one sample sequenced in a study of T cells after yellow fever vaccination. MiXCR, applied by TCRdb to the 5' RACE reads, yields one record per CDR3 protein. The sample holds about 260,000 distinct CDR3 sequences, roughly 13% seen once. Sequences were derived from CD4+ T cells sorted from PBMCs, sampled 45 days after the yellow fever booster vaccination. All receptors derive from a man aged 25 to 45 who received the YFV17D yellow fever vaccine.

The DNA for the CDR3 is TGTGCCAGCAGCACGGGACAGGCGGGTGAGCAGTTCTTC. Translation: CASSTGQAGEQFF. This chain uses TRBV7-9 with TRBJ2-1, with 8 bases aligning to TRBD1. J lost 9 bases, V lost 5 bases, and 6 bases had no gene match. The germline V gene has CDR1 SEHNR and CDR2 FQNEAQ (reference sequence). This CDR3 comprises 13 residues.

In its sample, this clonotype was seen a few times. The chain uses TRBV20-1 and TRBJ2-3; 7 bases are shared with TRBD2. CDR1 is DFQATT and CDR2 is SNEGSKA in the germline V gene (reference sequence). The CDR3 sequence is 15 residues long. V trimming: 6 bases; J trimming: 2 bases; junction bases outside the gene matches: 11. The CDR3 coding sequence is TGCAGTGCAGAGAAGGCTAGCGGAAACACAGATACGCAGTATTTT. It codes for CSAEKASGNTDTQYF.